The rows below give T cell receptor beta chains drawn from one sample of a study of shared clonotypes between healthy human individuals. Clones were read by immunoSEQ multiplex PCR, and TCRdb kept only the in-frame ones, dropping some. The data contain approximately 590,000 clones, roughly 95% of them singletons. The material sequenced was naive CD8+ T cells sorted from blood. These receptor sequences come from a woman in her twenties or thirties in good health. Each CDR3 is given with its conserved first and last residue. The D gene is left open where the match is weak. The size of a clone is reported for some rows only, either as once, few or many, or as a class for expanded clones.

J gene: TRBJ2-5; D gene: TRBD2; clone size: once; V gene: TRBV7-6; CDR3 DNA: TGTGCCAGCAGTTACAGAAGGGGTAGCGGGAGAAAGACCCAGTACTTC; CDR3 protein: CASSYRRGSGRKTQYF
J gene: TRBJ2-7; D gene: TRBD2; clone size: -; V gene: TRBV28; CDR3 DNA: TGTGCCAGCAGTGGAACCGGGACTAGCGGCGAGCAGTACTTC; CDR3 protein: CASSGTGTSGEQYF
J gene: TRBJ2-1; D gene: -; clone size: -; V gene: TRBV27; CDR3 DNA: TGTGCCAGCAGTTTATCGAGCGGCTTAATCTACAATGAGCAGTTCTTC; CDR3 protein: CASSLSSGLIYNEQFF
J gene: TRBJ2-7; D gene: TRBD1; clone size: -; V gene: TRBV19; CDR3 DNA: TGTGCCAGTAGTATAGGGACAGGGGAGGACGAGCAGTACTTC; CDR3 protein: CASSIGTGEDEQYF
J gene: TRBJ2-6; D gene: TRBD1; clone size: once; V gene: TRBV9; CDR3 DNA: TGTGCCAGCAGCGGAGGACAGGCAAAACCCACGGGGGCCAACGTCCTGACTTTC; CDR3 protein: CASSGGQAKPTGANVLTF
J gene: TRBJ2-3; D gene: TRBD2; clone size: -; V gene: TRBV9; CDR3 DNA: TGTGCCAGCAGCGTAAAGCGGGAGGGCCCAGATACGCAGTATTTT; CDR3 protein: CASSVKREGPDTQYF
J gene: TRBJ2-1; D gene: -; clone size: -; V gene: TRBV19; CDR3 DNA: TGTGCCAGTAACCCGGGCCTCGACAATGAGCAGTTCTTC; CDR3 protein: CASNPGLDNEQFF
J gene: TRBJ2-1; D gene: TRBD2; clone size: once; V gene: TRBV11-2; CDR3 DNA: TGTGCCAGCAGGAACCTAGGGACTACCCACAATGAGCAGTTCTTC; CDR3 protein: CASRNLGTTHNEQFF
J gene: TRBJ2-1; D gene: TRBD2; clone size: -; V gene: TRBV9; CDR3 DNA: TGTGCCAGCAGCGCTAAGGGACTAGCGGTCTACAATGAGCAGTTCTTC; CDR3 protein: CASSAKGLAVYNEQFF
J gene: TRBJ1-1; D gene: TRBD1; clone size: -; V gene: TRBV5-1; CDR3 DNA: TGCGCCAGCAGCTTGGCCCGGACAGGGAACACTGAAGCTTTCTTT; CDR3 protein: CASSLARTGNTEAFF
J gene: TRBJ2-7; D gene: TRBD2; clone size: -; V gene: TRBV2; CDR3 DNA: TGTGCCAGCAGACGGTCCGGGACTAGCGGGTTCTACGAGCAGTACTTC; CDR3 protein: CASRRSGTSGFYEQYF
J gene: TRBJ1-2; D gene: -; clone size: -; V gene: TRBV10-3; CDR3 DNA: TGTGCCATCAGTCTACAGGTGCTGGACGGCTACACCTTC; CDR3 protein: CAISLQVLDGYTF
J gene: TRBJ2-7; D gene: TRBD2; clone size: -; V gene: TRBV9; CDR3 DNA: TGTGCCAGCAGCGTAGGGATAGGGACTACTAGCGAGCAGTACTTC; CDR3 protein: CASSVGIGTTSEQYF
J gene: TRBJ1-2; D gene: -; clone size: -; V gene: TRBV6-4; CDR3 DNA: TGTGCCAGCAGTGACCGTAGGGCAGGGCGGGAGGGCAACTATGGCTACACCTTC; CDR3 protein: CASSDRRAGREGNYGYTF
J gene: TRBJ1-3; D gene: -; clone size: -; V gene: TRBV6-6; CDR3 DNA: TGTGCCAGCAGTTACTCGTTACGTGATTCCGGAAACACCATATATTTT; CDR3 protein: CASSYSLRDSGNTIYF
J gene: TRBJ2-3; D gene: -; clone size: -; V gene: TRBV9; CDR3 DNA: TGTGCCATAACCTGGTACACAGATACGCAGTATTTT; CDR3 protein: CAITWYTDTQYF
J gene: TRBJ2-7; D gene: -; clone size: -; V gene: TRBV27; CDR3 DNA: TGTGCCAGCCGGGGCCGAACCGCTTACGAGCAGTACTTC; CDR3 protein: CASRGRTAYEQYF
J gene: TRBJ1-1; D gene: -; clone size: once; V gene: TRBV27; CDR3 DNA: TGTGCCAGCAGTTTAGGTTCTAGGCCGATTGAAGCTTTCTTT; CDR3 protein: CASSLGSRPIEAFF
J gene: TRBJ2-7; D gene: TRBD2; clone size: -; V gene: TRBV2; CDR3 DNA: TGTGCCAGCAGGGTAGCGGGAGGCGCCTACGAGCAGTACTTC; CDR3 protein: CASRVAGGAYEQYF
J gene: TRBJ2-5; D gene: -; clone size: -; V gene: TRBV25-1; CDR3 DNA: TGTGCCAGCTCGGGCGTTTTCAATGCTGAGACCCAGTACTTC; CDR3 protein: CASSGVFNAETQYF
J gene: TRBJ2-1; D gene: -; clone size: -; V gene: TRBV13; CDR3 DNA: TGTGCCAGCAGCCCGTGGGGGCTCAACAATGAGCAGTTCTTC; CDR3 protein: CASSPWGLNNEQFF
J gene: TRBJ2-1; D gene: TRBD2; clone size: once; V gene: TRBV7-2; CDR3 DNA: TGTGCCAGCAGCCCGGGACTAGCGGGGTATGAGCAGTTCTTC; CDR3 protein: CASSPGLAGYEQFF
J gene: TRBJ1-1; D gene: TRBD1; clone size: -; V gene: TRBV27; CDR3 DNA: TGTGCCAGCAGTTCAGGGGGTGTTGAAGCTTTCTTT; CDR3 protein: CASSSGGVEAFF
J gene: TRBJ2-5; D gene: -; clone size: -; V gene: TRBV15; CDR3 DNA: TGTGCCACCAGCAGAGGACGGAACCAAGAGACCCAGTACTTC; CDR3 protein: CATSRGRNQETQYF
J gene: TRBJ2-2; D gene: TRBD2; clone size: -; V gene: TRBV11-2; CDR3 DNA: TGTGCCAGCAGCTTATTTCGGGAGGGGGTTACCGGGGAGCTGTTTTTT; CDR3 protein: CASSLFREGVTGELFF
J gene: TRBJ2-7; D gene: -; clone size: -; V gene: TRBV4-2; CDR3 DNA: TGTGCCAGCAGCTTGGAAGGGAGCTCCTACGAGCAGTACTTC; CDR3 protein: CASSLEGSSYEQYF
J gene: TRBJ2-1; D gene: -; clone size: -; V gene: TRBV27; CDR3 DNA: TGTGCCAGCAGTTTATGGTTGGGATTGAATGAGCAGTTCTTC; CDR3 protein: CASSLWLGLNEQFF
J gene: TRBJ2-3; D gene: -; clone size: -; V gene: TRBV11-2; CDR3 DNA: TGTGCCAGCAGCTTGTCAGCGGTCACAGATACGCAGTATTTT; CDR3 protein: CASSLSAVTDTQYF
J gene: TRBJ2-1; D gene: -; clone size: -; V gene: TRBV20-1; CDR3 DNA: TGCAGTGCTAGGAATAACAATGAGCAGTTCTTC; CDR3 protein: CSARNNNEQFF
J gene: TRBJ2-3; D gene: -; clone size: -; V gene: TRBV9; CDR3 DNA: TGTGCCAGCAGCCCCCTTTTGGGCACAGATACGCAGTATTTT; CDR3 protein: CASSPLLGTDTQYF
J gene: TRBJ2-7; D gene: -; clone size: once; V gene: TRBV5-1; CDR3 DNA: TGCGCCAGCAGCGAAGACAGCTTCTACGAGCAGTACTTC; CDR3 protein: CASSEDSFYEQYF
J gene: TRBJ2-7; D gene: -; clone size: -; V gene: TRBV27; CDR3 DNA: TGTGCCAGCAGGTTGGGGGGCGAGCAGTACTTC; CDR3 protein: CASRLGGEQYF
J gene: TRBJ2-1; D gene: -; clone size: -; V gene: TRBV6-5; CDR3 DNA: TGTGCCAGCAGTACGGACAGCCCGTCCTACAATGAGCAGTTCTTC; CDR3 protein: CASSTDSPSYNEQFF
J gene: TRBJ1-1; D gene: TRBD1; clone size: -; V gene: TRBV28; CDR3 DNA: TGTGCCAGCAGTTATCCACAGGGGTGGGGCACTGAAGCTTTCTTT; CDR3 protein: CASSYPQGWGTEAFF
J gene: TRBJ2-1; D gene: -; clone size: -; V gene: TRBV27; CDR3 DNA: TGTGCCAGCAGTTTCCCCCACCTTAAGGGGTACAATGAGCAGTTCTTC; CDR3 protein: CASSFPHLKGYNEQFF
J gene: TRBJ2-7; D gene: -; clone size: -; V gene: TRBV6-1; CDR3 DNA: TGTGCCAGCCCCGCCGGGGTTCAGCTCTACGAGCAGTACTTC; CDR3 protein: CASPAGVQLYEQYF
J gene: TRBJ2-5; D gene: TRBD1; clone size: -; V gene: TRBV25-1; CDR3 DNA: TGTGCCAGCAGGGGAGACAGGGGGCGTGGAGAGACCCAGTACTTC; CDR3 protein: CASRGDRGRGETQYF
J gene: TRBJ2-1; D gene: -; clone size: -; V gene: TRBV21-1; CDR3 DNA: TGTGCCAGCAGCGACCGGGACCTAGGGCGTAGTGAGCAGTTCTTC; CDR3 protein: CASSDRDLGRSEQFF
J gene: TRBJ2-7; D gene: -; clone size: once; V gene: TRBV7-9; CDR3 DNA: TGTGCCAGCAGCCTTGGATCGTTAGAGCAGTACTTC; CDR3 protein: CASSLGSLEQYF
J gene: TRBJ2-5; D gene: TRBD2; clone size: -; V gene: TRBV7-9; CDR3 DNA: TGTGCCAGCAGCTTAGATATAGCGGGAGGACAAGAGACCCAGTACTTC; CDR3 protein: CASSLDIAGGQETQYF
J gene: TRBJ2-1; D gene: TRBD2; clone size: -; V gene: TRBV2; CDR3 DNA: TGTGCCAGCAGCGAAGCGGGAGGGCCCGTAATCCCCTACAATGAGCAGTTCTTC; CDR3 protein: CASSEAGGPVIPYNEQFF
J gene: TRBJ2-5; D gene: -; clone size: once; V gene: TRBV5-6; CDR3 DNA: TGTGCCAGCAGCTTGGGAGGGGAAGAGACCCAGTACTTC; CDR3 protein: CASSLGGEETQYF
J gene: TRBJ2-6; D gene: TRBD2; clone size: -; V gene: TRBV28; CDR3 DNA: TGTGCCAGCAGTTTCTTTCTAGCGGAACCGCTTCGGGGGGCCAACGTCCTGACTTTC; CDR3 protein: CASSFFLAEPLRGANVLTF
J gene: TRBJ1-1; D gene: -; clone size: -; V gene: TRBV6-5; CDR3 DNA: TGTGCCAGCAGTTACTCCGGGCCCCTCGAAGCTTTCTTT; CDR3 protein: CASSYSGPLEAFF
J gene: TRBJ2-1; D gene: -; clone size: -; V gene: TRBV7-2; CDR3 DNA: TGTGCCAGCAGCTTAAGAGCACCCAATGAGCAGTTCTTC; CDR3 protein: CASSLRAPNEQFF
J gene: TRBJ1-1; D gene: -; clone size: -; V gene: TRBV4-1; CDR3 DNA: TGCGCCAGCAGCCATGGATGGAACACTGAAGCTTTCTTT; CDR3 protein: CASSHGWNTEAFF
J gene: TRBJ1-3; D gene: -; clone size: -; V gene: TRBV6-1; CDR3 DNA: TGTGCCAGCAGTGAATGGCGGGTTCAGTACTCTGGAAACACCATATATTTT; CDR3 protein: CASSEWRVQYSGNTIYF
J gene: TRBJ2-2; D gene: TRBD2; clone size: -; V gene: TRBV15; CDR3 DNA: TGTGCCACCAGCAGCGGACTAGCGGGAGGCCCCTCCGAGTCCGGGGAGCTGTTTTTT; CDR3 protein: CATSSGLAGGPSESGELFF
J gene: TRBJ2-7; D gene: -; clone size: -; V gene: TRBV27; CDR3 DNA: TGTGCCAGCAGTTCGCCATACGAGCAGTACTTC; CDR3 protein: CASSSPYEQYF
J gene: TRBJ1-2; D gene: -; clone size: -; V gene: TRBV21-1; CDR3 DNA: TGTGCCAGCCTCGGATGCTATGGCTACACCTTC; CDR3 protein: CASLGCYGYTF